The present entry profiles one TCR beta chain with its context. The antigen is undetermined. These data originate in a study of blood T cells in healthy people across ages. General observations from the study: It was not known whether donors were CMV positive (a possible confounder of expanded clonotype changes). Since the PBMCs were unsorted, naive and antigen-experienced cells could not be conclusively compared. Naive T cell percentage and TCR beta diversity correlated strongly.

Combining a sample-barcoded 5' primer with a J-beta primer mix, a second PCR ran for roughly 6 to 12 cycles. TCRdb re-called the 5' RACE reads with MiXCR, one entry per CDR3 protein. Of approximately 820,000 distinct CDR3 sequences detected, 40% to 50% appear once; the ten largest clones hold about 21%. Germline CDR1 SEHNR, CDR2 FQNEAQ (reference sequence). The CDR3 has 13 residues. Trimming cost V 1 base and J 7 bases, with 11 bases left between them. Isolation recovered at least 6.5 million PBMCs from every sample. The receptor was isolated from a man aged 55 to 69 in good health. This chain uses TRBV7-9 with TRBJ2-7; D gene ambiguous. The sequenced sample was blood. DNA for the CDR3: TGTGCCAGCAGCTTAGAAAGTCGTCGGGAGCAGTACTTC. Residues: CASSLESRREQYF.